These 21 T cell receptor beta chains were all obtained from the same sample, sequenced in a study of shared T cell receptors in the human thymus. Sequenced by immunoSEQ multiplex PCR; TCRdb stores in-frame clones only, minus some. The sample has about 380,000 clones; 95% are singletons. The specimen sequenced was thymocytes. These receptors all stem from a human donor.

The V call is TRBV25-1, the J call TRBJ2-7, with D perhaps matching TRBD1 (5 bases). Germline V gives CDR1 MGHDK, CDR2 SYGVNS. Trimming took 0 bases from V and 2 from J, leaving 17 bases between them. CDR3 length equals 17 residues. The CDR3 reads CASSEYYRPQAAYEQYF. For the CDR3, the DNA is TGTGCCAGCAGTGAATATTACAGACCACAGGCAGCCTACGAGCAGTACTTC.

V usage is TRBV7-9 and J usage is TRBJ1-4, with D maybe TRBD1 (5 bases). Germline V lookup: CDR1 SEHNR, CDR2 FQNEAQ (reference sequence). The V end was cut by 2 bases, the J end by 2 bases, with 15 bases between. This CDR3 comprises 17 residues. This CDR3 reads CASSLWPGRATNEKLFF. The CDR3 nucleotides are TGTGCCAGCAGCTTATGGCCGGGCAGGGCCACTAATGAAAAACTGTTTTTT. The whole variable domain, filled in from reference TRBV7-9 and TRBJ1-4, reads DTGVSQNPRHKITKRGQNVTFRCDPISEHNRLYWYRQTLGQGPEFLTYFQNEAQLEKSRLLSDRFSAERPKGSFSTLEIQRTEQGDSAMYLCASSLWPGRATNEKLFFGSGTQLSVL.

The chain couples TRBV9 to TRBJ2-1, with D perhaps matching TRBD1 (6 bases). The CDR3 totals 10 residues. The germline V gene encodes CDR1 SGDLS and CDR2 YYNGEE. The CDR3 nucleotides read TGTGCTTCGCAGGGGAATGAGCAGTTCTTC. Translated: CASQGNEQFF. Full variable domain (missing parts from reference TRBV9 and TRBJ2-1): DSGVTQTPKHLITATGQRVTLRCSPRSGDLSVYWYQQSLDQGLQFLIQYYNGEERAKGNILERFSAQQFPDLHSELNLSSLELGDSALYFCASQGNEQFFGPGTRLTVL.

This clone has a single count. The chain combines TRBV30 with TRBJ2-2; tentative D call: TRBD1 (6 bases). CDR1 and CDR2 (germline): GTSNPN, SVGIG (reference sequence). The CDR3 contains 15 residues. V was clipped by 4 bases and J by 1 base, with 13 bases between them. CDR3 coding DNA: TGTGCCTGGACCTCCTCGACAGGGAACACCGGGGAGCTGTTTTTT. As protein: CAWTSSTGNTGELFF.

The genes are TRBV2 and TRBJ1-1; 8 bases line up with TRBD1. Germline assignment: CDR1 SNHLY and CDR2 FYNNEI. The trim removed 6 bases at V and 4 bases at J, leaving 4 bases unmatched. This CDR3 is built from 13 residues. CDR3 nucleotide sequence: TGTGCCAGCAGCGGACAGGGTTTCACTGAAGCTTTCTTT. This sequence encodes CASSGQGFTEAFF. Drawing the rest from reference TRBV2 and TRBJ1-1, the complete variable domain is EPEVTQTPSHQVTQMGQEVILRCVPISNHLYFYWYRQILGQKVEFLVSFYNNEISEKSEIFDDQFSVERPDGSNFTLKIRSTKLEDSAMYFCASSGQGFTEAFFGQGTRLTVV.

V usage is TRBV11-2 and J usage is TRBJ2-2, with 9 nucleotides matching TRBD1. Per the germline V gene, CDR1 is SGHAT and CDR2 is FQNNGV. The trim removed 7 bases at V and 0 bases at J, leaving 12 bases unmatched. CDR3 length: 18 residues. The CDR3 is CASIQLWTGAPNTGELFF. The CDR3 DNA is TGTGCCAGCATCCAACTATGGACAGGGGCCCCGAACACCGGGGAGCTGTTTTTT. The complete variable domain, with remaining parts taken from reference TRBV11-2 and TRBJ2-2, reads EAGVAQSPRYKIIEKRQSVAFWCNPISGHATLYWYQQILGQGPKLLIQFQNNGVVDDSQLPKDRFSAERLKGVDSTLKIQPAKLEDSAVYLCASIQLWTGAPNTGELFFGEGSRLTVL.

Points on this clone: The junction and the germline gene differ at one end; a read error may be behind it. The V and J genes are TRBV10-1 and TRBJ2-5; D tentatively reads TRBD1 or TRBD2 (5 bases each). Germline lookup yields CDR1 WNHNN and CDR2 SYGVQD (reference sequence). CDR3 length: 14 residues. The CDR3 region has the DNA TGCGCCAGCAGTGTCCATGGGGACCATGAGACCCAGTACTTC. It encodes CASSVHGDHETQYF.

This rearrangement joins TRBV7-9 to TRBJ2-7; D might be TRBD1 (5 bases). V dropped 1 base and J dropped 2 bases, with 12 bases sitting between them. Germline-derived CDR1 and CDR2 are SEHNR and FQNEAQ (reference sequence). The CDR3 loop spans 15 amino acids. CDR3 region: CASSLVDSLPYEQYF. CDR3 bases: TGTGCCAGCAGCTTAGTAGACAGTCTCCCCTACGAGCAGTACTTC.

V is TRBV4-2 and J is TRBJ2-2; TRBD2 aligns across 9 bases. In germline, CDR1 is LGHNA, CDR2 YNFKEQ. V lost 0 bases, J lost 5 bases, and 10 bases stayed unmatched. CDR3 length: 18 residues. CDR3 bases: TGTGCCAGCAGCCAAGATCGAGGGACTAGCTCCGATACCGGGGAGCTGTTTTTT. It specifies CASSQDRGTSSDTGELFF.

CDR3 nucleotides: TGTGCCAGCAGCTTTTTGGCAGAATATGCTAACTATGGCTACACCTTC. This gives the protein CASSFLAEYANYGYTF. This chain links TRBV13 with TRBJ1-2, with D hard to call. Germline V lookup: CDR1 PRHDT, CDR2 FYEKMQ (reference sequence). With 3 bases removed from V and 0 bases from J, the gap between germline ends came to 14 bases. The CDR3 sequence is 16 residues long.

The chain recombines TRBV15 with TRBJ1-4; TRBD1 agrees at 8 bases. Germline CDR1 LNHNV, CDR2 YYDKDF (reference sequence). The CDR3 runs to 17 residues. V shed 5 bases, J shed 8 bases, and the junction held 16 bases outside the gene matches. The CDR3 sequence: CATSASKTGERWEKLFF. DNA for the CDR3: TGTGCCACCAGCGCAAGCAAGACAGGGGAGCGGTGGGAAAAACTGTTTTTT.

CDR3 in amino acids: CASTRQGGSNEQFF. DNA of the CDR3: TGTGCCAGCACTAGACAGGGGGGCTCCAATGAGCAGTTCTTC. V is TRBV28 and J is TRBJ2-1; 9 bases match TRBD1. Germline assignment: CDR1 MDHEN and CDR2 SYDVKM. The CDR3 totals 14 residues. The trim removed 7 bases at V and 6 bases at J, leaving 7 bases unmatched.

The chain employs TRBV6-5 and TRBJ2-1; 8 bases agree with TRBD2. Germline V gives CDR1 MNHEY, CDR2 SVGAGI. The length of the CDR3 is 15 residues. Germline trimming cut 4 bases from V and 6 bases from J; bases unmatched to any gene: 8. CDR3 amino acids: CASSSGLGWANEQFF. Here the CDR3 DNA reads TGTGCCAGCAGTTCGGGACTAGGATGGGCCAATGAGCAGTTCTTC.

The rearrangement links TRBV11-2 to TRBJ2-3; 8 nucleotides agree with TRBD1. The CDR3 sequence is 17 residues long. CDR1 SGHAT and CDR2 FQNNGV come from the germline V gene. With 5 bases clipped from V and 0 bases from J, the junction kept 10 bases outside the gene matches. CDR3 residues: CASSPLWDRRSTDTQYF. The CDR3 DNA reads TGTGCCAGCAGCCCTCTTTGGGACAGGAGGAGCACAGATACGCAGTATTTT. Using reference TRBV11-2 and TRBJ2-3 for the parts outside the CDR3, the full variable domain is EAGVAQSPRYKIIEKRQSVAFWCNPISGHATLYWYQQILGQGPKLLIQFQNNGVVDDSQLPKDRFSAERLKGVDSTLKIQPAKLEDSAVYLCASSPLWDRRSTDTQYFGPGTRLTVL.

Written as DNA, the CDR3 is TGTGCCAGCAGGACAGGGGCTGGAAACACCATATATTTT. It specifies CASRTGAGNTIYF. The V call is TRBV7-9, the J call TRBJ1-3, with TRBD1 matching over 8 bases. The CDR3 is 13 amino acids. Trimming at V came to 6 bases and at J to 2 bases, leaving 0 bases not matched to a gene. Germline CDR1 reads SEHNR; CDR2 reads FQNEAQ (reference sequence).

This clone has only one observation. This chain uses TRBV19 with TRBJ2-4, with 7 bases matching TRBD1. J gave up 1 base and V 9 bases, and 18 bases lay outside the gene matches. CDR1 LNHDA and CDR2 SQIVND come from the germline V gene (reference sequence). The CDR3 has 18 residues. CDR3 sequence: CARERRQGRLRAKNIQYF. The CDR3 DNA reads TGTGCCAGGGAACGCCGACAGGGCCGTTTAAGGGCCAAAAACATTCAGTACTTC. Variable domain in full (rest from reference TRBV19 and TRBJ2-4): DGGITQSPKYLFRKEGQNVTLSCEQNLNHDAMYWYRQDPGQGLRLIYYSQIVNDFQKGDIAEGYSVSREKKESFPLTVTSAQKNPTAFYLCARERRQGRLRAKNIQYFGAGTRLSVL.

The CDR3 DNA follows: TGTGCCAGTGAGGACGTTCCCGTTGACAGGGGCTATGGCTACACCTTC. This sequence encodes CASEDVPVDRGYGYTF. This sequence joins TRBV2 and TRBJ1-2; 8 nucleotides match TRBD1. Germline V CDR1 and CDR2: SNHLY, FYNNEI. Losses at the gene ends were 9 bases for V and 4 bases for J; bases not matched to a gene: 16. The CDR3 spans 16 residues. Supplemented by reference TRBV2 and TRBJ1-2, the full variable domain reads EPEVTQTPSHQVTQMGQEVILRCVPISNHLYFYWYRQILGQKVEFLVSFYNNEISEKSEIFDDQFSVERPDGSNFTLKIRSTKLEDSAMYFCASEDVPVDRGYGYTFGSGTRLTVV.

The J gene is TRBJ2-5, the V gene TRBV27; a possible D gene is TRBD1 (5 bases). Trimming removed 2 bases at V and 3 bases at J, with 10 bases between. Germline V CDR1 and CDR2: MNHEY, SMNVEV (reference sequence). CDR3 size: 14 residues. The chain's CDR3 is CASSLRAGKETQYF. In DNA form, the CDR3 reads TGTGCCAGCAGTTTAAGGGCAGGGAAAGAGACCCAGTACTTC.

The chain uses TRBV6-1 and TRBJ1-3, with 8 bases lining up with TRBD1. CDR1 MNHNS and CDR2 SASEGT come from the germline V gene. The V gene end was trimmed by 3 bases and the J gene end by 8 bases; junction bases not matched to a gene: 21. This CDR3 is 19 amino acids long. The CDR3 nucleotides read TGTGCCAGCAGTGACCGTTTATGGGGACAGGTTAAAATTAGAGACACCATATATTTT. Protein sequence: CASSDRLWGQVKIRDTIYF.

The V call is TRBV28, the J call TRBJ2-7; D is possibly TRBD2 (5 bases). With 6 bases removed from V and 3 bases from J, the gap between germline ends came to 18 bases. The V gene's germline CDR1 is MDHEN and CDR2 SYDVKM. This CDR3 has 15 residues. Here the CDR3 DNA reads TGTGCCAGCAGCATCGGAGGTAATGGTCTCTACGAGCAGTACTTC. This codes for CASSIGGNGLYEQYF. Filled out from reference TRBV28 and TRBJ2-7, the complete variable domain reads DVKVTQSSRYLVKRTGEKVFLECVQDMDHENMFWYRQDPGLGLRLIYFSYDVKMKEKGDIPEGYSVSREKKERFSLILESASTNQTSMYLCASSIGGNGLYEQYFGPGTRLTVT.

This chain uses TRBV5-4 with TRBJ2-1; 12 nucleotides agree with TRBD2. V trimming: 2 bases; J trimming: 4 bases; junction bases outside the gene matches: 13. The CDR3 contains 19 residues. Per the germline V gene, CDR1 is SGHNT and CDR2 is YYREEE (reference sequence). The CDR3 loop reads CASSLLLLAGGQGYNEQFF. The CDR3 nucleotides are TGTGCCAGCAGCTTATTGTTGCTAGCGGGAGGGCAGGGGTACAATGAGCAGTTCTTC.